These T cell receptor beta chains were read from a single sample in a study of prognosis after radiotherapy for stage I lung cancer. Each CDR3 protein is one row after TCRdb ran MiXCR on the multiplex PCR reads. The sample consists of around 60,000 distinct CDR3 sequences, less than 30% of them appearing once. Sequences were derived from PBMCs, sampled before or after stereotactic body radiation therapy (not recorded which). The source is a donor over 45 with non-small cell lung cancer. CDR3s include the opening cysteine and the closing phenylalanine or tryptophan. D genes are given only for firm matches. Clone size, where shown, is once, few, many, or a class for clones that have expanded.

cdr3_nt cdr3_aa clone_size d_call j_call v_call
TGTGCCAGTAGTATAGTAGGTGCAGGGGATTCGAATACGCAGTATTTT CASSIVGAGDSNTQYF many - TRBJ2-3 TRBV19
TGCGCCAGCAGCATGGGGACAGGAGGGGCCTATGGCTACACCTTC CASSMGTGGAYGYTF many TRBD1 TRBJ1-2 TRBV5-1
TGTGCCAGCAGCCCCGAAAACAGGGGGACCTATGGCTACACCTTC CASSPENRGTYGYTF many TRBD1 TRBJ1-2 TRBV7-2
TGCGCCAGCAGCCAAGAGAGGGGCACTGAAGCTTTCTTT CASSQERGTEAFF many - TRBJ1-1 TRBV4-3
TGTGCCAGCGTTCCGGGGGCCGGGGAGACCCAGTACTTC CASVPGAGETQYF many - TRBJ2-5 TRBV6-2/TRBV6-3
TGTGCCAGCAGCCCCCTGGGGCGCGGGGGCCTAAAGCAAAACATTCAGTACTTC CASSPLGRGGLKQNIQYF many - TRBJ2-4 TRBV7-2
TGCGCCAGCAGCTTGGTGCTGGTCAGGGCTTACAATGAGCAGTTCTTC CASSLVLVRAYNEQFF - - TRBJ2-1 TRBV5-1
TGTGCCACCAGCAGAGATCTGTCCGGGACAGGGGGCGGCTACACCTTC CATSRDLSGTGGGYTF many TRBD1 TRBJ1-2 TRBV15
TGCAGTGCTAGAGTCATAGGGCAGGGCTGTCATGGCTACACCTTC CSARVIGQGCHGYTF - - TRBJ1-2 TRBV20-1
TGTGCCAGCAGTGAAAATTGGGGCGGGGGGACCCAAGAGACCCAGTACTTC CASSENWGGGTQETQYF many TRBD2 TRBJ2-5 TRBV2
TGTGCCAGCAGCATCACGAACTCTGGGGCCAACGTCCTGACTTTC CASSITNSGANVLTF medium-sized - TRBJ2-6 TRBV6-1
TGTGCCAGTAGCCTCGGAGGACCGATTTATGGCTACACCTTC CASSLGGPIYGYTF many - TRBJ1-2 TRBV19
TGCGCCAGCAGCCAAGCTACTAGCGGGGCCACAGATACGCAGTATTTT CASSQATSGATDTQYF many TRBD2 TRBJ2-3 TRBV4-1
TGTGCCAGCAGTTTAGGGCAGGGGTCAGGTGGGACAGATACGCAGTATTTT CASSLGQGSGGTDTQYF many - TRBJ2-3 TRBV12-3/TRBV12-4
TGTGCCAGCAGAACAGGTCGAGGCACGCAGTATTTT CASRTGRGTQYF many - TRBJ2-3 TRBV6-2/TRBV6-3
TGTGCCAGCAGCTTAGCAAGCTACAATGAGCAGTTCTTC CASSLASYNEQFF many - TRBJ2-1 TRBV7-2
TGTGCCAGCAGTTCTACAGGGAACACCGGGGAGCTGTTTTTT CASSSTGNTGELFF many - TRBJ2-2 TRBV6-5
TGTGCCAGCAGCCTACGCGGGACAGGGTCGGGCACTGAACCTTTCTTT CASSLRGTGSGTEPFF - TRBD1 TRBJ1-1 TRBV14
TGTGCCAGCAGCTTAGTGATCTTCACAGATACGCAGTATTTT CASSLVIFTDTQYF many - TRBJ2-3 TRBV7-9
TGTGCCATAGGACTAGCGGAGGGACCCTACAATGAGCAGTTCTTC CAIGLAEGPYNEQFF many TRBD2 TRBJ2-1 TRBV2
TGTGCCAGCAGTTCAACGGCCAGGGGATTTTCCTACGAGCAGTACTTC CASSSTARGFSYEQYF many - TRBJ2-7 TRBV27
TGTGCCAGCAGTTCACCTGCCTTCAATGGCTACACCTTC CASSSPAFNGYTF many - TRBJ1-2 TRBV6-2/TRBV6-3
TGTGCCAGCAGGCTCAGACAGGGGTTAACTTCACCCCTCCACTTT CASRLRQGLTSPLHF many TRBD1 TRBJ1-6 TRBV27
TGTGCCAGCAGCTTTGGGGGAGGAGAGACCCAGTACTTC CASSFGGGETQYF many - TRBJ2-5 TRBV7-3
TGTGCCACCAGCGCGAGCGAGAGGGGAGTATATAGCAATCAGCCCCAGCATTTT CATSASERGVYSNQPQHF many - TRBJ1-5 TRBV15
TGCGCCAGCAGCCATTTGGGGGGGGGAAATGAGCAGTTCTTC CASSHLGGGNEQFF few TRBD2 TRBJ2-1 TRBV4-1
TGTGCCAGCAGCTCTAAACAGGGCGGTGAGCAGTTCTTC CASSSKQGGEQFF many - TRBJ2-1 TRBV7-8
TGTGCCAGCACTACGGGGGACAGGGCGCGCGGCTACACCTTC CASTTGDRARGYTF many TRBD1 TRBJ1-2 TRBV2
TGTGCCTGGAATTCAGGGGGGGTTTACAATGAGCAGTTCTTC CAWNSGGVYNEQFF many - TRBJ2-1 TRBV30
TGTGCCAGCAGTCGCAGGGGGCCCCAGTACTTC CASSRRGPQYF many TRBD1 TRBJ2-5 TRBV28
TGTGCCAGTAGTATCTACCGGACAGGGGCGGATGAGCAGTTCTTC CASSIYRTGADEQFF many TRBD1 TRBJ2-1 TRBV19
TGTGCCACCAGTGATAGGGACATTGGGGGCAATGAGCAGTTCTTC CATSDRDIGGNEQFF many - TRBJ2-1 TRBV24-1
TGTGCCAGCAGTCCCGCGGGGACAGGGGGAGTCTATGGCTACACCTTC CASSPAGTGGVYGYTF many TRBD1 TRBJ1-2 TRBV6-1
TGTGCCAGTAGGGGACGCTACACTGAAGCTTTCTTT CASRGRYTEAFF many - TRBJ1-1 TRBV19
TGCGCCAGCAGCAGGACAGGACAGTCATATAACTATGGCTACACCTTC CASSRTGQSYNYGYTF many TRBD1 TRBJ1-2 TRBV5-1
TGTGCCAGCTCACCAACTCCGGGGGCTGGAGAGCAGTACTTC CASSPTPGAGEQYF many - TRBJ2-7 TRBV18
TGTGCCAGCTCACCGTTTAAGGGTGATACTGAAGCTTTCTTT CASSPFKGDTEAFF few - TRBJ1-1 TRBV18
TGTGCCAGCGTCGACAACGGGGTTGGTGATGAAAAACTGTTTTTT CASVDNGVGDEKLFF many - TRBJ1-4 TRBV6-1
TGTGCCAGTAGGGGACAGGGGCAAAACTATGGCTACACCTTC CASRGQGQNYGYTF many TRBD1 TRBJ1-2 TRBV19
TGTGCCAGTATGGCGGGGGCCGCCGGTCAGCCCCAGCATTTT CASMAGAAGQPQHF many - TRBJ1-5 TRBV19
TGCAGTGCGTCCTGGACTAGCGGGTCCAATACGCAGTATTTT CSASWTSGSNTQYF - TRBD2 TRBJ2-3 TRBV20-1
TGTGCCAGCAGTTACAGCAGGGGTGGAGAGACCCAGTACTTC CASSYSRGGETQYF many - TRBJ2-5 TRBV6-2/TRBV6-3
TGTGCCAGCAAACACAGGGGCGGCGGCAATCAGCCCCAGCATTTT CASKHRGGGNQPQHF many TRBD1 TRBJ1-5 TRBV2
TGTGCCAGCAGTTACTCGCCAGCCGGGGAGCTGTTTTTT CASSYSPAGELFF many - TRBJ2-2 TRBV6-5
TGTGCCAGCAGACCTACAGTGGGCTATGGCTATACCTTC CASRPTVGYGYTF - - TRBJ1-2 TRBV6-2/TRBV6-3
TGTGCCAGCCGAAGGGCAGGGGGGAGCAATCAGCCCCAGCATTTT CASRRAGGSNQPQHF many TRBD1 TRBJ1-5 TRBV28
TGCAGTGCTAGAGACAGAGAGTCAGGGGAGCAGTTCTTC CSARDRESGEQFF many - TRBJ2-1 TRBV20-1
TGTGCCAGCAGCTTAGGGGACTTCACAGATACGCAGTATTTT CASSLGDFTDTQYF many - TRBJ2-3 TRBV7-9
TGCGCCAGCAGCTTGGGGGGGCCCCTGCAAGAGACCCAGTACTTC CASSLGGPLQETQYF many - TRBJ2-5 TRBV5-1
TGCAGTGCTAGGGACCCTCCTCAAGAGACCCAGTACTTC CSARDPPQETQYF many - TRBJ2-5 TRBV20-1
TGTGCCAGTATTCAAAAAGGGGCTGCCCAGTATTTT CASIQKGAAQYF - - TRBJ2-3 TRBV19
TGCAGTGCTACCTCCCCCGGACAGGGATCCACCGGGGAGCTGTTTTTT CSATSPGQGSTGELFF many TRBD1 TRBJ2-2 TRBV20-1
TGTGCCAGCAGTGAATCAGGAGGGGGGTACAATGAGCAGTTCTTC CASSESGGGYNEQFF many - TRBJ2-1 TRBV25-1
TGTGCCATCAGTGAGGGTAATAGCGGGGTCTACGAGCAGTACTTC CAISEGNSGVYEQYF many TRBD2 TRBJ2-7 TRBV10-3
TGTGCCACCAGCAGAGGGGCCGGGACCACCTACGAGCAGTACTTC CATSRGAGTTYEQYF many - TRBJ2-7 TRBV15
TGTGCCAGCAGCCTTAGCGGGAGGGGGAACACTGAAGCTTTCTTT CASSLSGRGNTEAFF many - TRBJ1-1 TRBV12-3/TRBV12-4
TGCAGTGCTAGACGGGGGGCTTTGGGGAATGAGCAGTTCTTC CSARRGALGNEQFF many - TRBJ2-1 TRBV20-1
TGTGCCAGCAGCCTGGAAGTTAAGTATGGCTACACCTTC CASSLEVKYGYTF many - TRBJ1-2 TRBV2
TGTGCCAGCAGCCCAGGGTCCGGAAACACCATATATTTT CASSPGSGNTIYF many - TRBJ1-3 TRBV2